This T cell receptor beta chain was recovered during a study of identical twins. Study results and caveats: The study reached conclusions through statistical analysis that was cross-sectional, not following the same donors. Sequences that were out-of-frame, alpha and twin-shared displayed an excess of low generation probability.

In its sample, this clonotype was seen many times. What it recognizes is unknown. Using its own MiXCR run on the 5' RACE reads, TCRdb lists one record per CDR3 protein. The sample lists approximately 700,000 distinct CDR3 sequences, over 15% occurring once. Germline CDR1 SQVTM, CDR2 ANQGSEA. The ends were cut back, 0 bases at V and 7 bases at J, with 18 bases in the middle. The CDR3 loop spans 15 amino acids. The sample was also linked to a second study, of T cells expressing NK-cell markers. From that second work: Dominant NKG2C+ clonotypes accounted for about 1.0-8% of CD8+ T cells in several donors. Four donors likewise had their CD3+CD56-NKG2C+ fraction led by these clonotypes.

The chain is built from TRBV29-1 and TRBJ1-2, with a weak D call TRBD1 (5 bases). Sequenced sample: PBMCs. This TCR was recovered from a woman under 30 in good health. CDR3 protein: CSVEEFLTASFGYTF. CDR3 nucleotides: TGCAGCGTTGAAGAATTTTTGACAGCTTCCTTTGGCTACACCTTC.